This T cell receptor (beta chain) came from a study of shared clonotypes between healthy human individuals. Findings and limits, study-wide: Generation probabilities of non-shared clonotypes were lower (relative to those shared by all four donors).

Measured with immunoSEQ multiplex PCR; TCRdb has only the in-frame clones, and not every one. The top ten hold 1% to 1.5% of the sample, which has about 2 million clones, 85% to 95% seen once. Worth noting for this clone: Its antigen remains unknown.

Cells designated naive CD8 were CD45RO-negative and were positively selected for CCR7, with terminally differentiated effector memory CD45RA+ cells excluded. The CDR3 totals 15 residues. Looked up from germline, CDR1 is MNHEY and CDR2 is SMNVEV (reference sequence). V gave up 5 bases and J gave up 3 bases; unmatched junction bases: 4. The sample comprised naive CD8+ T cells sorted from blood. The sequence derives from a man between 18 and 35 years old in good health. The chain links TRBV27 to TRBJ1-2; 12 nucleotides match TRBD1. CDR3 in amino acids: CASSGGTGGDYGYTF. In DNA form, the CDR3 reads TGTGCCAGCAGTGGAGGGACAGGGGGCGACTATGGCTACACCTTC.